Presented here are 31 T cell receptor beta chains from one specimen sequenced in a study of cytomegalovirus exposure and HLA in healthy donors. It was with 60 Vbeta and 13 Jbeta primers that the PCR ran. Sequencing used immunoSEQ multiplex PCR; TCRdb keeps in-frame clones, though not all of them. The data hold 100,000 or so clones, with 75% to 80% observed a single time. Sequenced material: PBMCs. These receptors were collected from a woman in her thirties or forties in good health and CMV-seropositive.

This chain connects TRBV19 to TRBJ2-1, with D perhaps TRBD2 (6 bases). The CDR3 contains 14 residues. CDR1 is LNHDA, CDR2 SQIVND, per germline (reference sequence). The V end lost 5 bases, the J end lost 7 bases, and 15 bases lay between the germline ends. The CDR3 DNA reads TGTGCCAGTAGTCTCCGGGACTCCTGGAATGAGCAGTTCTTC. Translated: CASSLRDSWNEQFF.

V gene TRBV27 combines with J gene TRBJ1-6; no reliable D call. V dropped 4 bases and J dropped 3 bases, with 13 bases sitting between them. There are 16 residues in the CDR3. Germline CDR1 MNHEY, CDR2 SMNVEV (reference sequence). CDR3 sequence: CASSSPQAHYNSPLHF. CDR3 DNA sequence: TGTGCCAGCAGTTCTCCCCAGGCGCACTATAATTCACCCCTCCACTTT.

The chain has TRBV28 and TRBJ2-7; 7 positions match TRBD2. The germline V gene encodes CDR1 MDHEN and CDR2 SYDVKM. J was trimmed by 1 base and V by 6 bases; bases with no gene match: 9. The CDR3 is 15 amino acids. The CDR3 DNA reads as TGTGCCAGCAGCTTGGCCTCTAGCGGATCCTACGAGCAGTACTTC. It encodes CASSLASSGSYEQYF.

The CDR3 protein is CATSRDLRGFQPQHF. The CDR3 DNA sequence: TGTGCCACCAGCAGAGATCTTAGGGGGTTTCAGCCCCAGCATTTT. The J gene is TRBJ1-5, the V gene TRBV15; tentative D call: TRBD1 (6 bases). Trimming took 0 bases from V and 6 from J, leaving 12 bases between them. The length of the CDR3 is 15 residues. CDR1 and CDR2 (germline): LNHNV, YYDKDF (reference sequence).

V gene TRBV28 combines with J gene TRBJ2-7; 9 nucleotides align to TRBD1. Germline assignment: CDR1 MDHEN and CDR2 SYDVKM. V lost 6 bases, J lost 9 bases, and 12 bases stayed unmatched. The CDR3 consists of 14 residues. Here the CDR3 reads CASSSPGQGPRQYF. The CDR3 nucleotides are TGTGCCAGCAGCTCCCCCGGACAGGGGCCACGGCAGTACTTC.

V usage is TRBV5-4 and J usage is TRBJ2-3, with TRBD2 matching over 9 bases. The V gene's germline CDR1 is SGHNT and CDR2 YYREEE (reference sequence). This CDR3 contains 15 residues. V was clipped by 0 bases and J by 1 base; unmatched bases: 0. This chain's CDR3 is CASSLGTSGTDTQYF. In DNA, the CDR3 is TGTGCCAGCAGCTTGGGGACTAGCGGCACAGATACGCAGTATTTT.

This chain links TRBV6-5 with TRBJ2-3; a weak D match, TRBD1 (6 bases). The CDR3 is made up of 15 amino acids. Trimming removed 6 bases at V and 5 bases at J, with 18 bases between. Germline assignment: CDR1 MNHEY and CDR2 SVGAGI. CDR3: CASSSTGIGEDTQYF. As DNA, the CDR3 is TGTGCCAGCAGCTCAACAGGGATCGGGGAAGATACGCAGTATTTT.

V gene TRBV14 combines with J gene TRBJ2-3; TRBD2 might be the D (6 bases). Germline CDR1 and CDR2: SGHDN and FVKESK. The CDR3 spans 14 residues. Trimming left V 5 bases short and J 7 bases short, with 16 bases between. CDR3 loop: CASSRGLLGNTQYF. The CDR3 DNA sequence: TGTGCCAGCAGCAGGGGACTTCTTGGGAATACGCAGTATTTT.

This clone was seen a single time. The V and J genes are TRBV9 and TRBJ2-1, with 12 bases that match TRBD2. CDR1 and CDR2 from the germline V gene are SGDLS and YYNGEE. V lost 3 bases to trimming and J lost 10 bases; unmatched junction nucleotides: 5. This CDR3 has 14 amino acids. CDR3 loop: CASSASGRAHEQFF. The CDR3 DNA sequence: TGTGCCAGCAGCGCTAGCGGGAGGGCCCACGAGCAGTTCTTC.

This chain links TRBV2 with TRBJ2-5; D is ambiguous. TRBJ2-7 explains the end of the DNA better; the J call may be wrong. Germline CDR1 and CDR2: SNHLY and FYNNEI. The CDR3 has 13 residues. The CDR3 nucleotides read TGTGCCAGCCAGTCCATCGGGTACTACGAGCAGTACTTC. Protein product: CASQSIGYYEQYF.

The V gene is TRBV5-1, the J gene TRBJ2-7, with 8 bases fitting TRBD1. The ends lost 4 bases at V and 3 bases at J; junction bases unmatched: 6. The CDR3 covers 14 residues. Germline V gene data show CDR1 as SGHRS and CDR2 as YFSETQ. CDR3: CASSETGVVYEQYF. CDR3 coding DNA: TGCGCCAGCAGCGAGACAGGGGTGGTCTACGAGCAGTACTTC.

This clone was seen many times. The rearrangement uses TRBV28 and TRBJ2-1; 10 nucleotides match TRBD1. Germline V gene data show CDR1 as MDHEN and CDR2 as SYDVKM. CDR3 length: 15 residues. V shed 4 bases, J shed 8 bases, and the junction held 8 bases outside the gene matches. The CDR3 reads CASSSGTGDMDEQFF. The CDR3 bases are TGTGCCAGCAGTTCCGGGACAGGGGATATGGATGAGCAGTTCTTC.

This chain links TRBV28 with TRBJ1-5; D is perhaps TRBD1 (6 bases). CDR3 length equals 15 residues. Between the trimmed V and J ends, which lost 8 bases and 9 bases, there was a span of 23 bases. Germline CDR1 and CDR2: MDHEN and SYDVKM. CDR3 nucleotides: TGTGCCAGCCAAACCCCGGCGGGGGGGCGTGGGCCCCAGCATTTT. Protein sequence: CASQTPAGGRGPQHF.

This chain uses TRBV5-1 with TRBJ2-1; 10 nucleotides align to TRBD2. V was pared by 6 bases and J by 6 bases, with 6 bases of the junction left unmatched. Germline CDR1 reads SGHRS; CDR2 reads YFSETQ. This CDR3 spans 14 amino acids. Here the CDR3 reads CASTSLAGANEQFF. CDR3 bases: TGCGCCAGCACGTCGCTAGCGGGAGCCAATGAGCAGTTCTTC.

There are many counts of this clone. This chain uses TRBV5-1 with TRBJ2-2; D possibly corresponds to TRBD2 (7 bases). The CDR3 is 15 residues long. V dropped 1 base and J dropped 4 bases, with 11 bases sitting between them. Germline assignment: CDR1 SGHRS and CDR2 YFSETQ. The CDR3 protein is CASSLSGEGTGELFF. CDR3 in DNA: TGCGCCAGCAGCTTGTCAGGGGAGGGCACCGGGGAGCTGTTTTTT.

The chain uses TRBV21-1 and TRBJ2-7; the table's D call, TRBD2, was not checked against the DNA. TRBV21-1 is shown as a pseudogene. The CDR3 is made up of 10 amino acids. CDR3 residues: CASSIDEQYF. In DNA, the CDR3 is TGTGCCAGCAGCATAGACGAGCAGTACTTC.

The chain joins TRBV18 to TRBJ2-7; 12 nucleotides agree with TRBD1. The CDR3 spans 16 residues. V lost 0 bases and J lost 2; bases outside the gene matches: 2. Germline-derived CDR1 and CDR2 are KGHSH and LQKENI. In DNA form, the CDR3 reads TGTGCCAGCTCACCACCCGGGACAGGGGGCACCTACGAGCAGTACTTC. As protein: CASSPPGTGGTYEQYF.

The chain combines TRBV6-6 with TRBJ2-5; 10 positions agree with TRBD1. The CDR3 extends over 14 amino acids. Germline assignment: CDR1 MNHNY and CDR2 SVGAGI (reference sequence). The V segment lost 7 bases and the J segment 5 bases; nucleotides outside the gene matches: 7. CDR3 sequence (DNA): TGTGCCAGCACCGCGACAGGGGGCGGGGAGACCCAGTACTTC. Its translation: CASTATGGGETQYF.

V gene TRBV27 combines with J gene TRBJ1-4; TRBD1 might be the D (5 bases). CDR1 and CDR2 from the germline V gene are MNHEY and SMNVEV (reference sequence). Trimming took 5 bases from V and 0 from J, leaving 10 bases between them. The CDR3 is made up of 15 amino acids. CDR3: CASSRRQSTNEKLFF. The CDR3, as DNA: TGTGCCAGCAGTCGCCGACAGTCAACTAATGAAAAACTGTTTTTT. Variable domain in full (rest from reference TRBV27 and TRBJ1-4): EAQVTQNPRYLITVTGKKLTVTCSQNMNHEYMSWYRQDPGLGLRQIYYSMNVEVTDKGDVPEGYKVSRKEKRNFPLILESPSPNQTSLYFCASSRRQSTNEKLFFGSGTQLSVL.

The rearrangement uses TRBV25-1 and TRBJ2-5; weak D call: TRBD1 (6 bases). Near its end, the DNA agrees better with TRBJ2-7, so the J call may be wrong. Germline V gene data show CDR1 as MGHDK and CDR2 as SYGVNS. The CDR3 is made up of 13 amino acids. This CDR3 is CASSKQGTYEQYF. For the CDR3, the DNA is TGTGCCAGCAGTAAACAGGGTACCTACGAGCAGTACTTC.

This chain joins TRBV27 and TRBJ1-5, with 10 nucleotides matching TRBD1. V was pared by 8 bases and J by 7 bases, with 11 bases of the junction left unmatched. CDR1 and CDR2 (germline): MNHEY, SMNVEV (reference sequence). The CDR3 covers 15 residues. The CDR3 reads CASGGQGGSRQPQHF. DNA for the CDR3: TGTGCCAGCGGTGGACAGGGGGGCAGCAGGCAGCCCCAGCATTTT.

This chain links TRBV20-1 with TRBJ2-1; TRBD2 agrees at 8 bases. V lost 6 bases to trimming and J lost 13 bases; unmatched junction nucleotides: 5. This CDR3 spans 10 amino acids. Germline V lookup: CDR1 DFQATT, CDR2 SNEGSKA (reference sequence). As DNA, the CDR3 is TGCAGTGCCCTCGGGACTAGTCAGTTCTTC. Translated, it gives CSALGTSQFF.

The rearrangement joins TRBV6-4 to TRBJ2-1; TRBD1 aligns across 9 bases. V lost 4 bases and J lost 8; bases outside the gene matches: 6. CDR3 length: 14 amino acids. In germline, CDR1 is MRHNA, CDR2 SNTAGT. The CDR3 nucleotides read TGTGCCAGCAGTGGGACAGGGGAGGGCGATGAGCAGTTCTTC. The encoded protein is CASSGTGEGDEQFF.

A note on this clone: Distinct nucleotide sequences in the sample also encode this CDR3. The gene calls are TRBV9 and TRBJ2-3; 7 bases agree with TRBD2. This CDR3 comprises 15 residues. With V trimmed by 0 bases and J by 3 bases, 4 bases remained unmatched. CDR1 is SGDLS, CDR2 YYNGEE, per germline. The CDR3 sequence is CASSVGGSDTDTQYF. CDR3 nucleotides: TGTGCCAGCAGCGTAGGCGGGAGTGATACAGATACGCAGTATTTT.

This clone was detected only once. The gene calls are TRBV29-1 and TRBJ1-2; D possibly corresponds to TRBD1 (5 bases). Germline V gene sequence: CDR1 SQVTM, CDR2 ANQGSEA. V was trimmed by 4 bases and J by 6 bases, leaving 18 bases between them. The CDR3 totals 14 residues. CDR3 sequence: CSVAGLSRGDGYTF. CDR3 nucleotide sequence: TGCAGCGTTGCAGGACTCTCGCGGGGGGATGGCTACACCTTC.

For this clone: The sample has other DNA sequences that encode this CDR3 too. The chain joins TRBV11-2 to TRBJ2-5; 7 bases are shared with TRBD1. This CDR3 is 15 amino acids long. Germline-derived CDR1 and CDR2 are SGHAT and FQNNGV. Trimming removed 5 bases from V and 2 bases from J; junction bases left unmatched: 8. CDR3 region: CASSPRQGAQETQYF. The CDR3 bases are TGTGCCAGCAGCCCAAGACAGGGCGCACAAGAGACCCAGTACTTC.

J is TRBJ2-1 and V is TRBV5-4, with 8 bases matching TRBD1. The trim removed 0 bases at V and 8 bases at J, leaving 4 bases unmatched. This CDR3 contains 14 residues. Germline V gene sequence: CDR1 SGHNT, CDR2 YYREEE (reference sequence). The CDR3, as DNA: TGTGCCAGCAGCTTGGGGACAGGGTCCGATGAGCAGTTCTTC. Encoded protein: CASSLGTGSDEQFF.

CDR3 coding DNA: TGTGCCAGCAGCTTAGCGGAATGGAGTGAAGCTTTCTTT. Residues: CASSLAEWSEAFF. This chain joins TRBV7-2 and TRBJ1-1; the D is unclear. In germline, CDR1 is SGHTA, CDR2 FQGNSA. V gave up 0 bases and J gave up 7 bases, with 9 bases separating them. This CDR3 region has 13 residues.

This clone was observed a single time. The rearrangement joins TRBV7-9 to TRBJ2-7; 7 bases agree with TRBD2. The CDR3 has 14 amino acids. The V gene end was trimmed by 3 bases and the J gene end by 5 bases; junction bases not matched to a gene: 7. Germline V gene data show CDR1 as SEHNR and CDR2 as FQNEAQ (reference sequence). CDR3 loop: CASSLSGTYDEQYF. For the CDR3, the DNA is TGTGCCAGCAGCTTGAGCGGGACCTACGACGAGCAGTACTTC. The complete variable domain, with remaining parts taken from reference TRBV7-9 and TRBJ2-7, reads DTGVSQNPRHKITKRGQNVTFRCDPISEHNRLYWYRQTLGQGPEFLTYFQNEAQLEKSRLLSDRFSAERPKGSFSTLEIQRTEQGDSAMYLCASSLSGTYDEQYFGPGTRLTVT.

CDR3 region: CSVLGWTSGSTDTQYF. The CDR3 DNA reads as TGCAGCGTTCTCGGATGGACTAGCGGAAGCACAGATACGCAGTATTTT. The chain is built from TRBV29-1 and TRBJ2-3; 10 bases match TRBD2. Trimming removed 5 bases from V and 0 bases from J; junction bases left unmatched: 8. This CDR3 is built from 16 residues. Germline CDR1 reads SQVTM; CDR2 reads ANQGSEA.

The chain links TRBV28 to TRBJ2-7; a possible D gene is TRBD1 (6 bases). CDR1 and CDR2 (germline): MDHEN, SYDVKM. Trimming stripped 6 bases from V and 2 bases from J, with 20 bases between. The CDR3 has 16 residues. The CDR3, as DNA: TGTGCCAGCAGCCCTATGGGGCAGGGGCTCACCTACGAGCAGTACTTC. The encoded protein is CASSPMGQGLTYEQYF.